The sequence of this T cell receptor beta chain was determined in a study of shared clonotypes between healthy human individuals. Study overall: For every donor, three CD4 naive, three CD4 memory, two CD8 naive and one CD8 memory plates were used.

Every subset had its genomic DNA shared out evenly among several immunoSEQ plates. TCRdb's table, derived via immunoSEQ multiplex PCR, lists solely in-frame clones and lacks some. Here the sample spans roughly 550,000 clones, just under 97% being singletons. Points from the study as a whole: In having few donors, the study represented limited genetic and exposure-history diversity. Some naive CD4 clonotypes, approximately 4.5%, turned up in common across several donors.

The germline CDR1 and CDR2 sequences are SGHAT and FQNNGV. V was cut by 1 base and J by 1 base, with 8 bases left in between. The CDR3 totals 14 residues. Only CD45RO-negative cells positively selected for CCR7 counted as naive CD8 cells, so terminally differentiated effector memory CD45RA+ cells were excluded. This clone is a singleton in its sample. Its antigen is still unknown. The same CDR3 can be traced to other DNA sequences in this sample. This sequence originates from a woman in her twenties or thirties in good health. Sequencing was carried out using naive CD8+ T cells sorted from blood. This chain uses TRBV11-2 with TRBJ2-7; possible D gene TRBD2, 6 bases. The CDR3, as DNA: TGTGCCAGCAGCTTAGTTAGCGGATCCTACGAGCAGTACTTC. It is translated as CASSLVSGSYEQYF. The full variable domain, rest sourced from reference TRBV11-2 and TRBJ2-7, is EAGVAQSPRYKIIEKRQSVAFWCNPISGHATLYWYQQILGQGPKLLIQFQNNGVVDDSQLPKDRFSAERLKGVDSTLKIQPAKLEDSAVYLCASSLVSGSYEQYFGPGTRLTVT.